The entry below describes one TCR beta chain. The target antigen is unknown. CDR3 length: 15 residues. CDR1 is LGHNA and CDR2 is YSLEER in the germline V gene. Trimming took 4 bases from V and 0 from J, leaving 10 bases between them. These data originate in a study of cytomegalovirus exposure and HLA in healthy donors. Study results and limitations: The majority of TCR sequences were rare, yet some public TCRs appeared in many donors. In a later analysis, specific HLA alleles were associated with under 20,000 TCR beta sequences at a 0.05 false discovery rate. Some TCR beta chains (164 of them) were listed as cytomegalovirus-associated.

13 Jbeta primers and 60 Vbeta primers were used for the PCR. Clones were sequenced by immunoSEQ multiplex PCR, and TCRdb holds only the in-frame ones, with some missing. The sample consists of roughly 190,000 clones, over 70% of them appearing once. This TCR was sampled from a female donor in good health and CMV-seronegative. The sample was PBMCs. The chain joins TRBV4-3 to TRBJ2-1; weak D call: TRBD1 (5 bases). The CDR3 DNA reads TGCGCCAGCAGCCCACAGGACGACTCCTACAATGAGCAGTTCTTC. It specifies CASSPQDDSYNEQFF.